This TCR beta chain was observed in a study of CD8+ T cells in alopecia areata. General observations from the study: Possibly as an HLA-related effect, TCR sharing across patients appeared less clear than in mice.

Extraction and reverse transcription of RNA yielded cDNA as the sequencing template. Here immunoSEQ multiplex PCR was the method, and the copy in TCRdb shows in-frame clones only, minus some. The table records 100,000 to 120,000 clones, roughly 55% of them present only once. The germline V gene has CDR1 MRHNA and CDR2 SNTAGT. This CDR3 is 14 amino acids long. With 5 bases clipped from V and 5 bases from J, the junction kept 5 bases outside the gene matches. This clone came up a few times. The antigen remains unidentified. The chain combines TRBV6-4 with TRBJ2-1; TRBD2 agrees at 8 bases. The source of this sequence is a human donor with alopecia areata. The sample comprised NKG2D-low CD8+ T cells sorted from blood. CDR3: CASSPGLDHNEQFF. The CDR3 DNA reads TGTGCCAGCAGTCCGGGACTAGACCACAATGAGCAGTTCTTC.